Below are 11 T cell receptor beta chains sequenced from a single sample in a study of T-cell reconstitution after alpha-beta-depleted transplantation in children. Preparation of the TCRbeta library was carried out with unique molecular identifiers. Each CDR3 protein is one row after TCRdb ran MiXCR on the PCR reads. This table holds approximately 1,000,000 distinct CDR3 sequences, about 29% found once. The starting material was PBMCs, mostly from graft donor cells, obtained 360 days after TCRalphabeta/CD19-depleted stem cell transplant. These receptors were collected from a boy younger than two who had a stem cell transplant for SCID, so the T cells may come from the graft donor.

This sequence joins TRBV6-2 or TRBV6-3 and TRBJ2-1; TRBD2 aligns across 9 bases. CDR3 size: 13 residues. J lost 5 bases, V lost 7 bases, and 3 bases had no gene match. Per germline, CDR1 MNHEY and CDR2 SVGEGT. The CDR3 is CASMGGGDNEQFF. For the CDR3, the DNA is TGTGCCAGCATGGGCGGGGGGGACAATGAGCAGTTCTTC.

The genes are TRBV5-1 and TRBJ2-2; 8 bases align to TRBD1. Germline values: CDR1 SGHRS, CDR2 YFSETQ. The CDR3 runs to 17 residues. After removal of 5 bases from V and 6 bases from J, the junction contained 15 bases not matched to a gene. The CDR3 DNA follows: TGCGCCAGCAGTCCACGGGGGCAGGGGGCGCGGTCCGGGGAGCTGTTTTTT. Its protein is CASSPRGQGARSGELFF. Variable domain in full (rest from reference TRBV5-1 and TRBJ2-2): KAGVTQTPRYLIKTRGQQVTLSCSPISGHRSVSWYQQTPGQGLQFLFEYFSETQRNKGNFPGRFSGRQFSNSRSEMNVSTLELGDSALYLCASSPRGQGARSGELFFGEGSRLTVL.

There are a few counts of this clonotype. This sequence joins TRBV20-1 and TRBJ2-6; 10 nucleotides line up with TRBD2. Germline-derived CDR1 and CDR2 are DFQATT and SNEGSKA (reference sequence). The CDR3 length is 16 residues. V lost 7 bases, J lost 0 bases, and 6 bases stayed unmatched. The CDR3 nucleotides are TGCAGTGGGTCTAGCGGGGGCCCCTCTGGGGCCAACGTCCTGACTTTC. Translation: CSGSSGGPSGANVLTF.

V usage is TRBV25-1 and J usage is TRBJ2-3; 10 bases are a match to TRBD1. The CDR3 has 17 residues. Germline CDR1 and CDR2: MGHDK and SYGVNS. V shed 0 bases, J shed 4 bases, and the junction held 7 bases outside the gene matches. As DNA, the CDR3 is TGTGCCAGCAGTGAATATATCGGCGGGACAGGGGCAGATACGCAGTATTTT. Amino acids: CASSEYIGGTGADTQYF.

The chain couples TRBV5-1 to TRBJ2-5; 9 nucleotides align to TRBD2. Germline CDR1 and CDR2: SGHRS and YFSETQ. V lost 4 bases to trimming and J lost 4 bases; unmatched junction nucleotides: 5. This CDR3 is built from 14 residues. The CDR3 protein is CASSPTTSGETQYF. CDR3 coding DNA: TGCGCCAGCAGCCCGACGACTAGCGGAGAGACCCAGTACTTC.

This clonotype was seen ten or more times. This sequence joins TRBV4-1 and TRBJ2-7, with D unresolved. Per the germline V gene, CDR1 is MGHRA and CDR2 is YSYEKL. The CDR3 runs 15 residues. Trimming took off 1 base at V and 0 bases at J, with 10 bases between the two ends. The CDR3 coding sequence is TGCGCCAGCAGCCAAGTTCACCCCCGCTCCTACGAGCAGTACTTC. This codes for CASSQVHPRSYEQYF.

This clonotype was counted a few times. The rearrangement uses TRBV29-1 and TRBJ2-5; D is possibly TRBD2 (6 bases). The V and J ends lost 7 bases and 2 bases respectively, with 26 bases between them. The CDR3 has 17 residues. Germline loops: CDR1 SQVTM, CDR2 ANQGSEA. In DNA, the CDR3 is TGCAGCGCTTACGCCCCGGGACTTAACTTTTTTCAAGAGACCCAGTACTTC. Translation: CSAYAPGLNFFQETQYF. The whole variable domain, filled in from reference TRBV29-1 and TRBJ2-5, reads SAVISQKPSRDICQRGTSLTIQCQVDSQVTMMFWYRQQPGQSLTLIATANQGSEATYESGFVIDKFPISRPNLTFSTLTVSNMSPEDSSIYLCSAYAPGLNFFQETQYFGPGTRLLVL.

The V call is TRBV7-2, the J call TRBJ2-5; D remains unclear. The V end lost 5 bases, the J end lost 5 bases, and 9 bases lay between the germline ends. CDR1 is SGHTA, CDR2 FQGNSA, per germline. The CDR3 totals 12 residues. The CDR3 nucleotides read TGTGCCAGCAGCACTTCCCGGGAGACCCAGTACTTC. It encodes CASSTSRETQYF.

V usage is TRBV10-3 and J usage is TRBJ2-7; D might be TRBD1 (6 bases). The CDR3 runs to 16 residues. With 5 bases removed from V and 1 base from J, the gap between germline ends came to 18 bases. Germline CDR1 ENHRY, CDR2 SYGVKD. CDR3 coding DNA: TGTGCCATCAGTAAACAGGGCAACCTTAATTCCTACGAGCAGTACTTC. Translating it yields CAISKQGNLNSYEQYF.

This chain connects TRBV4-1 to TRBJ1-2, with D unclear. Per germline, CDR1 MGHRA and CDR2 YSYEKL. There are 15 residues in the CDR3. V shed 0 bases and J shed 4 bases, with 12 bases lying between them. As DNA, the CDR3 is TGCGCCAGCAGCCAAGATGCGGCGGAGTCCTATGGCTACACCTTC. Its translation is CASSQDAAESYGYTF.

This sequence joins TRBV25-1 and TRBJ2-3; 10 bases agree with TRBD2. V was pared by 5 bases and J by 0 bases, with 2 bases of the junction left unmatched. The CDR3 totals 15 residues. Germline loops: CDR1 MGHDK, CDR2 SYGVNS. The CDR3 here is CASSHSGGSTDTQYF. The CDR3 nucleotides read TGTGCCAGCAGTCATAGCGGGGGGAGCACAGATACGCAGTATTTT.